A single sample is the source of the 28 T cell receptor beta chains below, sequenced in a study of cytomegalovirus exposure and HLA in healthy donors. Primers: 60 Vbeta forward and 13 Jbeta reverse. Here immunoSEQ multiplex PCR was the method, and the copy in TCRdb shows in-frame clones only, minus some. The repertoire includes 85,000 to 130,000 clones, roughly 80% of them detected once, and under 4% sits in the top ten. Sequencing was carried out using PBMCs. The receptors were gathered from a man in his sixties in good health and CMV-seronegative.

This clone has a single count. This chain joins TRBV7-2 and TRBJ1-4; 8 bases align to TRBD1. Trimming cost V 4 bases and J 7 bases; bases outside gene matches: 8. This CDR3 has 15 amino acids. Germline V gene sequence: CDR1 SGHTA, CDR2 FQGNSA. The CDR3 region is CASSSDRGSGEKLFF. In DNA, the CDR3 is TGTGCCAGCAGCTCCGACAGGGGTAGCGGTGAAAAACTGTTTTTT.

This sequence joins TRBV11-3 and TRBJ2-7; 7 nucleotides align to TRBD2. There are 14 residues in the CDR3. V shed 0 bases, J shed 4 bases, and the junction held 3 bases outside the gene matches. The germline gives CDR1 SGHNT, CDR2 YENEEA. CDR3 protein: CASSLDPGGYEQYF. CDR3 DNA: TGTGCCAGCAGCTTAGACCCCGGGGGGTACGAGCAGTACTTC.

The CDR3 spells CASSPRRTGGVGHTF. The CDR3 DNA reads TGTGCCAGCAGTCCTCGACGGACAGGGGGTGTAGGCCACACCTTC. This chain connects TRBV6-7 to TRBJ1-2, with TRBD1 matching 10 bases. TRBV6-7 is sorted into the ORF group, with uncertain function. The CDR3 covers 15 residues. Germline trimming cut 5 bases from V and 12 bases from J; bases unmatched to any gene: 15.

This chain connects TRBV4-3 to TRBJ1-4; no definite D call. This CDR3 comprises 16 residues. Trimming removed 0 bases from V and 7 bases from J, with 15 bases in between. Germline values: CDR1 LGHNA, CDR2 YSLEER. The CDR3 DNA sequence: TGCGCCAGCAGCCAAGACTCGGGAACCGGAGGTGAAAAACTGTTTTTT. It translates to CASSQDSGTGGEKLFF.

This chain uses TRBV19 with TRBJ1-2, with 8 bases that match TRBD1. The CDR3 loop spans 13 amino acids. Trimming at V came to 8 bases and at J to 2 bases, leaving 4 bases not matched to a gene. Germline CDR1 is LNHDA and CDR2 is SQIVND (reference sequence). CDR3: CASRQGTNYGYTF. CDR3 nucleotide sequence: TGTGCCAGTCGACAGGGGACAAACTATGGCTACACCTTC.

V usage is TRBV6-4 and J usage is TRBJ1-6, with D hard to call. There are 13 residues in the CDR3. Trimming took 3 bases from V and 8 from J, leaving 8 bases between them. Germline V lookup: CDR1 MRHNA, CDR2 SNTAGT. CDR3 amino acids: CASSERDDSPLHF. CDR3 in DNA: TGTGCCAGCAGTGAGAGAGATGATTCACCCCTCCACTTT.

The chain uses TRBV6-5 and TRBJ2-2; TRBD1 is a possible D gene (6 bases). This CDR3 has 14 amino acids. Trimming removed 9 bases at V and 0 bases at J, with 11 bases between. Per the germline V gene, CDR1 is MNHEY and CDR2 is SVGAGI. CDR3 sequence reads: CASKDRPNTGELFF. The CDR3 DNA follows: TGTGCCAGTAAAGACAGGCCGAACACCGGGGAGCTGTTTTTT.

This rearrangement joins TRBV19 to TRBJ1-3; 7 nucleotides match TRBD1. With 5 bases clipped from V and 1 base from J, the junction kept 5 bases outside the gene matches. The CDR3 totals 15 residues. From germline, CDR1 is LNHDA and CDR2 SQIVND (reference sequence). CDR3 in DNA: TGTGCCAGTAGTTCTACAGGGGAATCTGGAAACACCATATATTTT. Its translation is CASSSTGESGNTIYF.

A few counts support this clone. The chain joins TRBV23-1 to TRBJ1-1; 7 nucleotides agree with TRBD1. TRBV23-1 is designated an ORF whose function remains uncertain. V trimming: 0 bases; J trimming: 3 bases; junction bases outside the gene matches: 4. The CDR3 totals 15 residues. The CDR3 is CASSQSPQGDTEAFF. The CDR3 nucleotides are TGCGCCAGCAGTCAATCTCCCCAGGGGGACACTGAAGCTTTCTTT.

This clone appeared a few times. The chain is built from TRBV19 and TRBJ1-1; D gene uncertain. The CDR3 spans 18 residues. Trimming stripped 3 bases from V and 0 bases from J, with 20 bases between. Germline CDR1 reads LNHDA; CDR2 reads SQIVND (reference sequence). CDR3 nucleotides: TGTGCCAGTAGTATTTTCGCGGGGATCAACCAATTGAACACTGAAGCTTTCTTT. Translating gives CASSIFAGINQLNTEAFF.

Only a few counts were recorded for this clone. This chain joins TRBV4-3 and TRBJ2-2; 8 nucleotides match TRBD2. V shed 0 bases, J shed 7 bases, and the junction held 7 bases outside the gene matches. Germline CDR1 LGHNA, CDR2 YSLEER. The CDR3 length is 16 residues. The CDR3 DNA follows: TGCGCCAGCAGCCAAGATGGCCCGGGGGGGCTCGGGGAGCTGTTTTTT. It translates to CASSQDGPGGLGELFF.

The chain joins TRBV6-1 to TRBJ2-5; D possibly corresponds to TRBD2 (5 bases). Germline CDR1 reads MNHNS; CDR2 reads SASEGT. The CDR3 runs 13 residues. Trimming shortened V by 6 bases and J by 6 bases, and 14 bases separated the two germline ends. In DNA form, the CDR3 reads TGTGCCAGCAGGGAGGCTGCGGGCAAGACCCAGTACTTC. Translation gives CASREAAGKTQYF.

This rearrangement joins TRBV5-1 to TRBJ2-3; the D is unclear. The germline V gene has CDR1 SGHRS and CDR2 YFSETQ. Trimming shortened V by 0 bases and J by 0 bases, and 11 bases separated the two germline ends. This CDR3 has 16 residues. The CDR3 is CASSLAQTYSTDTQYF. The DNA for the CDR3 is TGCGCCAGCAGCTTGGCACAGACATACAGCACAGATACGCAGTATTTT.

The chain combines TRBV2 with TRBJ1-6, with TRBD1 matching over 7 bases. This CDR3 has 14 amino acids. Germline CDR1 and CDR2: SNHLY and FYNNEI. Trimming at V came to 3 bases and at J to 9 bases, leaving 5 bases not matched to a gene. The CDR3 sequence: CASSDNRGGSPLHF. The DNA for the CDR3 is TGTGCCAGCAGTGACAACAGGGGTGGTTCACCCCTCCACTTT.

The chain recombines TRBV6-5 with TRBJ2-3, with a weak D call TRBD2 (5 bases). V was trimmed by 5 bases and J by 8 bases, leaving 14 bases between them. The length of the CDR3 is 13 residues. Per the germline V gene, CDR1 is MNHEY and CDR2 is SVGAGI. In nucleotides, the CDR3 is TGTGCCAGCAGTCCCCCGGGATTTAGTACGCAGTATTTT. This sequence encodes CASSPPGFSTQYF.

The rearrangement uses TRBV5-1 and TRBJ2-3, with 9 bases aligning to TRBD1. The germline V gene has CDR1 SGHRS and CDR2 YFSETQ. With V trimmed by 4 bases and J by 1 base, 4 bases remained unmatched. This CDR3 is built from 15 residues. CDR3 amino acids: CASSTTGGGTDTQYF. CDR3 bases: TGCGCCAGCAGCACTACAGGGGGCGGCACAGATACGCAGTATTTT.

This clone was counted between two and nine times. The CDR3 bases are TGCGCCAGCAGCTTTGACAGGACCACTGAAGCTTTCTTT. Its protein is CASSFDRTTEAFF. The J gene is TRBJ1-1, the V gene TRBV5-1; TRBD1 might be the D (6 bases). Germline CDR1 reads SGHRS; CDR2 reads YFSETQ. This CDR3 is built from 13 residues. V lost 2 bases and J lost 4, with 9 bases in between.

CDR3 sequence (DNA): TGTGCCAGCAGCCCGACACCCAGCTCCTACGAGCAGTACTTC. Translated, it gives CASSPTPSSYEQYF. This chain connects TRBV7-7 to TRBJ2-7; D is unresolved. Per germline, CDR1 SSHAT and CDR2 FNYEAQ (reference sequence). This CDR3 region has 14 residues. The ends were cut back, 5 bases at V and 0 bases at J, with 11 bases in the middle. Together with reference TRBV7-7 and TRBJ2-7, the CDR3 gives the full variable domain: GAGVSQSPRYKVTKRGQDVTLRCDPISSHATLYWYQQALGQGPEFLTYFNYEAQPDKSGLPSDRFSAERPEGSISTLTIQRTEQRDSAMYRCASSPTPSSYEQYFGPGTRLTVT.

The gene calls are TRBV5-4 and TRBJ2-1; TRBD1 might be the D (6 bases). V shed 3 bases and J shed 4 bases, with 23 bases lying between them. CDR1 is SGHNT, CDR2 YYREEE, per germline (reference sequence). The CDR3 is made up of 18 amino acids. CDR3 coding DNA: TGTGCCAGCAGCTCTTATGGGGTGACCGGACAGTCTTACAATGAGCAGTTCTTC. Its translation is CASSSYGVTGQSYNEQFF.

The chain employs TRBV5-1 and TRBJ2-1, with D possibly being TRBD1 (5 bases). Germline V gene lookup returns CDR1 SGHRS and CDR2 YFSETQ. The CDR3 has 14 residues. Trimming cost V 0 bases and J 2 bases, with 6 bases left between them. CDR3 nucleotides: TGCGCCAGCAGCTTGGACAGGACCTACAATGAGCAGTTCTTC. Translating gives CASSLDRTYNEQFF.

The chain has TRBV27 and TRBJ1-4; TRBD1 matches at 9 bases. Per the germline V gene, CDR1 is MNHEY and CDR2 is SMNVEV (reference sequence). Trimming at V came to 5 bases and at J to 7 bases, leaving 8 bases not matched to a gene. CDR3 size: 15 residues. The CDR3 DNA sequence: TGTGCCAGCAGTCCAACCGGGACAGGGTTTGAAAAACTGTTTTTT. Translation gives CASSPTGTGFEKLFF.

The rearrangement links TRBV6-5 to TRBJ1-1, with a possible D match to TRBD1 (5 bases). CDR1 is MNHEY, CDR2 SVGAGI, per germline. This CDR3 is 12 amino acids long. Trimming took off 5 bases at V and 5 bases at J, with 9 bases between the two ends. The chain's CDR3 is CASSKEGTEAFF. CDR3 sequence (DNA): TGTGCCAGCAGTAAGGAGGGGACTGAAGCTTTCTTT.

This chain joins TRBV29-1 and TRBJ2-1; TRBD1 is a possible D gene (6 bases). CDR3 length: 13 residues. CDR1 SQVTM and CDR2 ANQGSEA come from the germline V gene. V dropped 3 bases and J dropped 6 bases, with 12 bases sitting between them. CDR3 sequence: CSVDMLGANEQFF. The CDR3 DNA follows: TGCAGCGTTGATATGCTGGGGGCCAATGAGCAGTTCTTC.

The rearrangement uses TRBV7-2 and TRBJ1-5; D possibly corresponds to TRBD1 (6 bases). The germline gives CDR1 SGHTA, CDR2 FQGNSA. Between the trimmed V and J ends, which lost 6 bases and 0 bases, there was a span of 15 bases. CDR3 length equals 16 residues. CDR3 protein: CASSRDTSYSNQPQHF. Written as DNA, the CDR3 is TGTGCCAGCAGTCGGGACACTTCTTATAGCAATCAGCCCCAGCATTTT.

A few counts support this clone. CDR3 bases: TGTGCCAGCAGCCAGACCAAAAACCAAGAGGGTCTGCATTTT. It specifies CASSQTKNQEGLHF. The chain is built from TRBV4-2 and TRBJ1-5; D gene unclear. CDR3 length equals 14 residues. V lost 3 bases and J 15 bases, leaving 21 bases between the germline ends. Looked up from germline, CDR1 is LGHNA and CDR2 is YNFKEQ.

The V call is TRBV4-3, the J call TRBJ2-1; 10 bases fit TRBD2. The junction had 1 base not matched to a gene; V was cut back by 2 bases and J by 3 bases. The CDR3 length is 15 residues. Germline V lookup: CDR1 LGHNA, CDR2 YSLEER. This CDR3 is CASSQLAGDYNEQFF. CDR3 bases: TGCGCCAGCAGCCAACTAGCGGGGGACTACAATGAGCAGTTCTTC.

The CDR3 DNA reads TGTGCCAGCGGAGGGACAGGGGAGCAGCCCCAGCATTTT. As protein: CASGGTGEQPQHF. V is TRBV2 and J is TRBJ1-5; 10 positions agree with TRBD1. This CDR3 region has 13 residues. The germline gives CDR1 SNHLY, CDR2 FYNNEI. Unmatched junction bases numbered 5, after V lost 8 bases and J lost 7 bases.

The chain is built from TRBV28 and TRBJ1-1; 9 bases are a match to TRBD1. This CDR3 region has 12 residues. V was pared by 7 bases and J by 9 bases, with 6 bases of the junction left unmatched. The germline V gene encodes CDR1 MDHEN and CDR2 SYDVKM. The CDR3 loop is CASTRTGEKAFF. The CDR3 nucleotides are TGTGCCAGCACCCGGACAGGGGAAAAAGCTTTCTTT.